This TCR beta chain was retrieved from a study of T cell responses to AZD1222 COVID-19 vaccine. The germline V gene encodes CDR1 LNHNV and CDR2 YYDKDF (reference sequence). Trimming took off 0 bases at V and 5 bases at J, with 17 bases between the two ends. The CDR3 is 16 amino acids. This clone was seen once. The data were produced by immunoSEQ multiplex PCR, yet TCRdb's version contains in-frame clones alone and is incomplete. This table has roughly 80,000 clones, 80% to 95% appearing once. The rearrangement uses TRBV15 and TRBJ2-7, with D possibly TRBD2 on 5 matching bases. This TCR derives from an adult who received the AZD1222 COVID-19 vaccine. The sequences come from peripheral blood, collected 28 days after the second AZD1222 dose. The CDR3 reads CATSRDLAKIPHEQYF. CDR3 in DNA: TGTGCCACCAGCAGAGACCTAGCTAAAATCCCCCACGAGCAGTACTTC.